A selection of T cell receptor beta chains follows, all from one sample in a study of glioma-infiltrating T cells after dendritic cell vaccination. TCRdb's copy holds only in-frame clones and misses some; the assay was immunoSEQ multiplex PCR. This table holds tens of thousands of clones, 70% to 90% found once. The sequenced sample was blood, obtained before dendritic cell vaccination. The origin of the receptors is a human donor with glioblastoma. The CDR3 runs from the conserved cysteine through the conserved F or W. A D gene is named only where the DNA matches it firmly. Part of the rows lack a size; the others show once, few, many or a class for expanded clones.

D gene,J gene,V gene,clone size,CDR3 protein,CDR3 DNA
TRBD2,TRBJ2-1,TRBV9,once,CASTGTSGRSGNEQFF,TGTGCCAGCACCGGGACTAGCGGGAGGTCGGGCAATGAGCAGTTCTTC
.,TRBJ2-3,TRBV27,once,CASISTDTQYF,TGTGCCAGCATCTCCACAGATACGCAGTATTTT
TRBD2,TRBJ2-1,TRBV6-1,.,CASSEEGTSGHEQFF,TGTGCCAGCAGTGAAGAGGGGACTAGCGGGCATGAGCAGTTCTTC
.,TRBJ1-3,TRBV6-1,.,CATARDSNSGNTIYF,TGTGCCACCGCCCGGGATTCAAACTCTGGAAACACCATATATTTT
.,TRBJ2-6,TRBV7-9,.,CASSLAAAGANVLTF,TGTGCCAGCAGCTTAGCTGCGGCTGGGGCCAACGTCCTGACTTTC
.,TRBJ2-7,TRBV5-4,.,CASSSPSSYEQYF,TGTGCCAGCAGCTCTCCGAGCTCCTACGAGCAGTACTTC
.,TRBJ2-1,TRBV6-5,few,CASTTKMAANEQFF,TGTGCCAGCACCACCAAGATGGCGGCCAATGAGCAGTTCTTC
.,TRBJ2-7,TRBV14,.,CASSSGGHEQYF,TGTGCCAGCAGCTCGGGGGGCCACGAGCAGTACTTC
.,TRBJ2-1,TRBV6-5,.,CASSYWEASYNEQFF,TGTGCCAGCAGTTATTGGGAGGCCTCCTACAATGAGCAGTTCTTC
TRBD1,TRBJ1-2,TRBV10-3,.,CAISDQGASHGYTF,TGTGCCATCAGTGACCAGGGGGCGAGTCATGGCTACACCTTC
.,TRBJ1-3,TRBV5-1,.,CASSLEGSGNTIYF,TGCGCCAGCAGCTTGGAGGGGTCTGGAAACACCATATATTTT
.,TRBJ2-7,TRBV10-3,few,CAISGHYEQYF,TGTGCCATCAGTGGACACTACGAGCAGTACTTC
.,TRBJ1-2,TRBV5-1,few,CASSLANRPGPNGYTF,TGCGCCAGCAGCTTGGCAAACCGGCCAGGCCCAAATGGCTACACCTTC
.,TRBJ1-5,TRBV19,.,CASNDQGKGNQPQHF,TGTGCCAGTAATGACCAGGGTAAGGGCAATCAGCCCCAGCATTTT
.,TRBJ2-5,TRBV5-1,.,CASSRGKGIGQETQYF,TGCGCCAGCAGCCGGGGGAAGGGGATAGGCCAAGAGACCCAGTACTTC
.,TRBJ1-2,TRBV5-6,.,CASSLSGRGGYTF,TGTGCCAGCAGCCTGTCGGGGAGGGGAGGCTACACCTTC
.,TRBJ2-7,TRBV5-1,.,CASSLGDGGF,TGCGCCAGCAGCTTGGGCGATGGCGGCTTC
.,TRBJ2-1,TRBV30,.,CAWSSRYNEQFF,TGTGCCTGGAGTTCCCGGTACAATGAGCAGTTCTTC
TRBD2,TRBJ2-7,TRBV7-9,.,CASSFYTSGPYEQYF,TGTGCCAGCAGCTTCTACACTAGCGGTCCCTACGAGCAGTACTTC
.,TRBJ1-1,TRBV15,.,CATSRVGLGTEAFF,TGTGCCACCAGCAGAGTGGGCCTGGGCACTGAAGCTTTCTTT
.,TRBJ1-1,TRBV7-2,.,CASSLESFFGVITEAFF,TGTGCCAGCAGCTTAGAAAGTTTTTTCGGGGTGATCACTGAAGCTTTCTTT
TRBD1,TRBJ1-5,TRBV19,few,CASSTRTGFDQPQHF,TGTGCCAGTAGTACCAGGACAGGGTTCGATCAGCCCCAGCATTTT
TRBD1,TRBJ1-2,TRBV29-1,few,CSDTGTGNGYTF,TGCAGCGACACCGGGACAGGGAATGGCTACACCTTC
.,TRBJ1-1,TRBV19,.,CASSMIRSEAFF,TGTGCCAGTAGTATGATCAGGTCCGAAGCTTTCTTT
.,TRBJ1-2,TRBV18,.,CASSPPQELANYGYTF,TGTGCCAGCTCACCACCCCAGGAACTAGCTAACTATGGCTACACCTTC
.,TRBJ1-2,TRBV5-1,once,CASSRDNRVEGGYTF,TGCGCCAGCAGCCGCGACAACAGGGTCGAAGGTGGCTACACCTTC
TRBD2,TRBJ2-3,TRBV11-2,.,CASSSWDDAGGTDTQYF,TGTGCCAGCAGCTCCTGGGATGATGCGGGGGGCACAGATACGCAGTATTTT
TRBD1,TRBJ2-7,TRBV19,.,CASSIYGTGMDEQYF,TGTGCCAGTAGTATTTACGGGACAGGGATGGACGAGCAGTACTTC